This T cell receptor beta chain was obtained from a study of blood T cell repertoires in COVID-19 (TCRdb year 2020). For the wider study: Collaborator samples came from the United States, Italy and Spain and covered acute and convalescent phases of COVID-19. Samples were obtained from the ongoing ImmuneRACE study (first 160 participants) and from over 1,000 subjects provided by 6 global collaborators. The dataset comprised deeply sampled blood TCRbeta repertoires from subjects exposed to, actively infected with, or recovered from COVID-19. A de-identified subject ID, COVID-19 status, age in years and sex were almost always included in the sample metadata. Where available, HLA class I and class II types were obtained from metadata supplied by the sample provider rather than from assay-based typing. The prospective study material was composed of cDNA or gDNA derived from T cells, B-cell-depleted T cells, or PBMCs. A freely available public database, intended as a resource for researchers studying the immune response to SARS-CoV-2, is where the repertoires were released.

The collaborating institutions used their own protocols to collect whole blood in K2EDTA tubes. Collaborator samples were shipped for TCRbeta analysis as frozen whole blood, isolated PBMCs, or DNA extracted from either sample type. The CDR3 measures 18 amino acids from cysteine to phenylalanine. The CDR3 DNA has 54 bases and is translated from base 1. The germline V gene gives CDR1 as MGHRA and CDR2 as YSYEKL. V lost 0 bases and J lost 2 bases; the stretch between them is 17 bases long. TCRbeta CDR3 regions were amplified from genomic DNA using the immunoSEQ Assay, a bias-controlled multiplex PCR. The source study handled its data this way. The number of nucleated cells in each sample was estimated from the amplification of reference gene primers within the assay. To quantify the absolute abundance of each unique TCRbeta CDR3 rearrangement, sequence reads were collapsed and filtered. For each sample, productive Simpson clonality was calculated by taking the square root of Simpson's diversity index across productive rearrangements. TCRdb took this table from immuneACCESS and kept in-frame rearrangements with V and J called. Such tables lack part of the clones; where checked against another copy, unresolved V genes explain under half of the gap, and the rest is unexplained. V, J and clone size are those of that table, while D and trimming were read from the DNA. The sample has around 110,000 clones on record, over 75% of them singletons. The ten largest clones represent about 4.2% of the sample.

The study at large found these results: How much clinical and demographic metadata was included differed by source and by participant, and the metadata was provided uncurated.

Details on this clone: What antigen it recognizes has not been identified. Base qualities were left out, and no much larger clone turns up one base away.

The TCR comes from a woman aged 70-85 years with acute or convalescent COVID-19. Source material: peripheral blood. Rearrangement joined TRBV4-1 to TRBJ2-4; possibly the D gene is TRBD2, per 7 matching bases. The encoded CDR3 is CASSQDWEGGISKNIQYF. The DNA sequence is as follows: TGCGCCAGCAGCCAAGATTGGGAGGGGGGAATATCCAAAAACATTCAGTACTTC.